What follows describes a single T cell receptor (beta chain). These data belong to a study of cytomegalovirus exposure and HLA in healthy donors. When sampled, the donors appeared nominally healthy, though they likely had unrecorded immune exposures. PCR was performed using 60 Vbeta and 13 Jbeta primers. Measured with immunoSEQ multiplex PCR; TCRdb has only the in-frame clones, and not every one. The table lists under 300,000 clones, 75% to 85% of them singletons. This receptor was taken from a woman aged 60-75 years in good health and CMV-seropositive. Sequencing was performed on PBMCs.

The CDR3 DNA follows: TGTGCCAGCACCCCGCCCGTTCTAGCGGACCGTAACTACGAGCAGTACTTC. Protein sequence: CASTPPVLADRNYEQYF. This chain connects TRBV28 to TRBJ2-7, with TRBD2 matching 7 bases. Per germline, CDR1 MDHEN and CDR2 SYDVKM. This CDR3 spans 17 amino acids. V shed 7 bases and J 3 bases; nucleotides not matched to a gene: 18.